The entry that follows covers one T cell receptor (beta chain) sequence. Germline trimming cut 6 bases from V and 2 bases from J; bases unmatched to any gene: 7. Germline assignment: CDR1 MRHNA and CDR2 SNTAGT. The CDR3 loop spans 15 amino acids. This entry comes from a study of cytomegalovirus exposure and HLA in healthy donors. Data came from immunoSEQ multiplex PCR; TCRdb stores just in-frame clones and leaves some out. The sample consists of about 150,000 clones, 85% to 90% of them appearing once. The TCR originated in a woman aged 18-30 years in good health and CMV-seropositive. What was sequenced was PBMCs. The chain has TRBV6-4 and TRBJ2-3, with 8 bases fitting TRBD2. The CDR3 loop is CASRTSGEATDTQYF. DNA of the CDR3: TGTGCCAGCAGAACTAGCGGAGAAGCCACAGATACGCAGTATTTT.